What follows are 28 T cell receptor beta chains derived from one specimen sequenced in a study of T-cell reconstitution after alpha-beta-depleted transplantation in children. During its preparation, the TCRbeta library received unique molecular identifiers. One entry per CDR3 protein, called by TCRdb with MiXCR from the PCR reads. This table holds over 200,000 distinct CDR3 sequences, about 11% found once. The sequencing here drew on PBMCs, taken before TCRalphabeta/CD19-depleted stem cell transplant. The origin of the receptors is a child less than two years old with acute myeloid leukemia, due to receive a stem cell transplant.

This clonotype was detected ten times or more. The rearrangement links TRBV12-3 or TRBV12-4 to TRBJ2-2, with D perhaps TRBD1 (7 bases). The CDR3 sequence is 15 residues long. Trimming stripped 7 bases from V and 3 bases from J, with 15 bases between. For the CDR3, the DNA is TGTGCCAGCACCCAGGGGGGCACTTACACCGGGGAGCTGTTTTTT. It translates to CASTQGGTYTGELFF.

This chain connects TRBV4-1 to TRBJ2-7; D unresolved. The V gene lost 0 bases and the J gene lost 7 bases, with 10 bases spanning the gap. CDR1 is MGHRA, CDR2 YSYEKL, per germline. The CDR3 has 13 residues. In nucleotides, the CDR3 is TGCGCCAGCAGCCAAGAACGTTCTAGTGAGCAGTACTTC. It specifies CASSQERSSEQYF.

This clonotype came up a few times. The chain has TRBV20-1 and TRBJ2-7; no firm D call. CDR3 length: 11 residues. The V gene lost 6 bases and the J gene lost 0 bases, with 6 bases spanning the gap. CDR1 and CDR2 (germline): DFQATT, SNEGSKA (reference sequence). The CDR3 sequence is CSAYSSYEQYF. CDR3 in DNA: TGCAGTGCGTACAGCTCCTACGAGCAGTACTTC.

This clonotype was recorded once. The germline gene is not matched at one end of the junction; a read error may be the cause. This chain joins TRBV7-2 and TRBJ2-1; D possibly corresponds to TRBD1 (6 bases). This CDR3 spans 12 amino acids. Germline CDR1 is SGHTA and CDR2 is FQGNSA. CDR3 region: CATSVQGNEQFF. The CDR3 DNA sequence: TGTGCCACCAGCGTACAGGGAAATGAGCAGTTCTTC.

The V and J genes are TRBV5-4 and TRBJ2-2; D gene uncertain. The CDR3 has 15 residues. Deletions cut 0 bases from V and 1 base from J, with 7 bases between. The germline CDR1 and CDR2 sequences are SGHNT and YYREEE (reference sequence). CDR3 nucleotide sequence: TGTGCCAGCAGCTTGGACGGCCAGAACACCGGGGAGCTGTTTTTT. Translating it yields CASSLDGQNTGELFF. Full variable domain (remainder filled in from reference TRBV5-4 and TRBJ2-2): ETGVTQSPTHLIKTRGQQVTLRCSSQSGHNTVSWYQQALGQGPQFIFQYYREEENGRGNFPPRFSGLQFPNYSSELNVNALELDDSALYLCASSLDGQNTGELFFGEGSRLTVL.

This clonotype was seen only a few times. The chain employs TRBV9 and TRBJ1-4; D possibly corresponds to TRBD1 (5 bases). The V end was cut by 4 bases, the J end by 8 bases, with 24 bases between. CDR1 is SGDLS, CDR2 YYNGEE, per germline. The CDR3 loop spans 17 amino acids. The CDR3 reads CASSSNPVVARDEKLFF. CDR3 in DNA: TGTGCCAGCAGCTCCAACCCTGTTGTGGCTAGGGACGAAAAACTGTTTTTT. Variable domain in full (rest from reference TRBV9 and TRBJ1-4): DSGVTQTPKHLITATGQRVTLRCSPRSGDLSVYWYQQSLDQGLQFLIQYYNGEERAKGNILERFSAQQFPDLHSELNLSSLELGDSALYFCASSSNPVVARDEKLFFGSGTQLSVL.

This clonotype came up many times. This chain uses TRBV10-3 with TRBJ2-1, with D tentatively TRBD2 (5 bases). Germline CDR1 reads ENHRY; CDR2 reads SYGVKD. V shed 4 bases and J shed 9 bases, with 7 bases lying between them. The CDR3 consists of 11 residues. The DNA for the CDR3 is TGTGCCATCAGTGGCCGGGGTGAGCAGTTCTTC. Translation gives CAISGRGEQFF.

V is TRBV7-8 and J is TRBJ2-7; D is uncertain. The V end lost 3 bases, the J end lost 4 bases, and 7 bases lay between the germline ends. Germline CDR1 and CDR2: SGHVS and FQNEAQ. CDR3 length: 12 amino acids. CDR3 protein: CASSFSRYEQYF. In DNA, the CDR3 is TGTGCCAGCAGCTTCTCTCGGTACGAGCAGTACTTC.

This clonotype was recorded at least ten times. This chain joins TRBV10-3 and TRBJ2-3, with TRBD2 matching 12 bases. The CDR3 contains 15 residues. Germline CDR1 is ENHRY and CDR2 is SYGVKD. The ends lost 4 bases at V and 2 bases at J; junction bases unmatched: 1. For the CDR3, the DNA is TGTGCCATCAGTGGACTAGCGGGAGCCACAGATACGCAGTATTTT. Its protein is CAISGLAGATDTQYF.

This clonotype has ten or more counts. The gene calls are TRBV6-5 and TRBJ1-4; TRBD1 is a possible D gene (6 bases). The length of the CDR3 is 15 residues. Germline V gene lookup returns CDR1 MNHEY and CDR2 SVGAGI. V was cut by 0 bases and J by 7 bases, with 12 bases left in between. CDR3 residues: CASSYSWGASEKLFF. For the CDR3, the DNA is TGTGCCAGCAGTTACTCGTGGGGGGCGAGTGAAAAACTGTTTTTT.

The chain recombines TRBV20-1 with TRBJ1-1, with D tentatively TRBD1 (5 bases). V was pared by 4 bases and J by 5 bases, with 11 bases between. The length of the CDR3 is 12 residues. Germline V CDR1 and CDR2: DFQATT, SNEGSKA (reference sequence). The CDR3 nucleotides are TGCAGTGCTAAAGAGTGGGGGACTGAAGCTTTCTTT. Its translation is CSAKEWGTEAFF.

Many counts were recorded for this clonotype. The CDR3, as DNA: TGCAGTGCTTTTCGAGGGCGGGTTGGCGATGAAGCTTTCTTT. This sequence encodes CSAFRGRVGDEAFF. V gene TRBV20-1 combines with J gene TRBJ1-1; no clear D gene. CDR3 length: 14 residues. The germline V and J ends were trimmed by 5 bases and 7 bases, with 20 bases remaining between them. CDR1 and CDR2 from the germline V gene are DFQATT and SNEGSKA (reference sequence).

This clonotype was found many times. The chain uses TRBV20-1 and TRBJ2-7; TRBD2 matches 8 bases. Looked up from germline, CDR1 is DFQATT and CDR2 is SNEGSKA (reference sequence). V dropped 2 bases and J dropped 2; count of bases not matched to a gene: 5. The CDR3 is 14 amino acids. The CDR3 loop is CSARKGLVPYEQYF. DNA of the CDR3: TGCAGTGCTAGAAAGGGACTAGTCCCCTACGAGCAGTACTTC.

The CDR3 DNA is TGCGCCAGCAGCCTTCCGGGACAGGGGGCCAATGAGCAGTTCTTC. Translation gives CASSLPGQGANEQFF. This chain links TRBV5-1 with TRBJ2-1; TRBD1 aligns across 12 bases. The CDR3 length is 15 residues. CDR1 is SGHRS, CDR2 YFSETQ, per germline. The V segment lost 4 bases and the J segment 6 bases; nucleotides outside the gene matches: 5.

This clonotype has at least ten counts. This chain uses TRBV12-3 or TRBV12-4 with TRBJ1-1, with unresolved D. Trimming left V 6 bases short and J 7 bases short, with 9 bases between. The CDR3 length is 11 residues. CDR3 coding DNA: TGTGCCAGCAGCCCCAGAGATGAAGCTTTCTTT. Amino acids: CASSPRDEAFF.

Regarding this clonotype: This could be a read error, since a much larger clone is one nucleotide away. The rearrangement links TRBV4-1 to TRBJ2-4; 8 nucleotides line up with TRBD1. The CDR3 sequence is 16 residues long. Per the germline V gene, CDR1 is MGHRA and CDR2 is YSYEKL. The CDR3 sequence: CANSRTPQGVKNIQYF. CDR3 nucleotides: TGCGCCAACAGCCGCACACCACAGGGGGTCAAAAACATTCAGTACTTC.

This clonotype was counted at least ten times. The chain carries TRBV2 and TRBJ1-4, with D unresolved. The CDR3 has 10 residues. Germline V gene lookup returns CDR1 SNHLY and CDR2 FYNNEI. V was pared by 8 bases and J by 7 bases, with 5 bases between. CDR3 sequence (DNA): TGTGCCAGCTACGGTGAAAAACTGTTTTTT. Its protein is CASYGEKLFF. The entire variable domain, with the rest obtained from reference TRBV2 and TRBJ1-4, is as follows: EPEVTQTPSHQVTQMGQEVILRCVPISNHLYFYWYRQILGQKVEFLVSFYNNEISEKSEIFDDQFSVERPDGSNFTLKIRSTKLEDSAMYFCASYGEKLFFGSGTQLSVL.

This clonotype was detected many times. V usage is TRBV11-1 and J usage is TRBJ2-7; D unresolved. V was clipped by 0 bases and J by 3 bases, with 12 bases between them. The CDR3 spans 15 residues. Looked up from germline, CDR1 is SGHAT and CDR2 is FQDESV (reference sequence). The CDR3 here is CASSLAFHRDYEQYF. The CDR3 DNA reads TGTGCCAGCAGCTTAGCATTCCACCGCGACTACGAGCAGTACTTC.

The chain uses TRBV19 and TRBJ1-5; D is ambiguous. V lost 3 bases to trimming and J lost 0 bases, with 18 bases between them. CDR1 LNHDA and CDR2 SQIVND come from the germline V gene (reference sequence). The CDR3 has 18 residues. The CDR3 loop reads CASSIPPGRKNSNQPQHF. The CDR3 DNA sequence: TGTGCCAGTAGTATTCCGCCGGGTCGGAAGAATAGCAATCAGCCCCAGCATTTT.

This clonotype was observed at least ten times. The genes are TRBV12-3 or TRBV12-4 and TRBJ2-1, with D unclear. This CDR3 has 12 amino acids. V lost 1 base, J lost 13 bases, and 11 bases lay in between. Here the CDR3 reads CASSLGYPLQFF. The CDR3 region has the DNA TGTGCCAGCAGTTTAGGCTACCCCCTACAGTTCTTC.

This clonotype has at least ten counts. The CDR3 is CASSFGGAGNTIYF. DNA for the CDR3: TGTGCCAGCAGTTTCGGGGGTGCCGGAAACACCATATATTTT. V usage is TRBV12-3 or TRBV12-4 and J usage is TRBJ1-3; tentatively, D is TRBD1 (5 bases). This CDR3 region has 14 residues. Trimming left V 3 bases short and J 4 bases short, with 10 bases between.

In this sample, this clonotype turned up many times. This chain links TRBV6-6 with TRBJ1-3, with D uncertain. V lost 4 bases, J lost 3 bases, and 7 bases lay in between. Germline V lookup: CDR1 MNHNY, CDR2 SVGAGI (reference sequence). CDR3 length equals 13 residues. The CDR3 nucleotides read TGTGCCAGCAGTTCCGACGGTGGAAACACCATATATTTT. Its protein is CASSSDGGNTIYF.

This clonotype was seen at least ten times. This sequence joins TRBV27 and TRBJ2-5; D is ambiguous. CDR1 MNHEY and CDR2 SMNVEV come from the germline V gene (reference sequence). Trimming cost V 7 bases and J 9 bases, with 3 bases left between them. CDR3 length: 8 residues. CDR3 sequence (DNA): TGTGCCAGCATGGCCCAGTACTTC. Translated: CASMAQYF.

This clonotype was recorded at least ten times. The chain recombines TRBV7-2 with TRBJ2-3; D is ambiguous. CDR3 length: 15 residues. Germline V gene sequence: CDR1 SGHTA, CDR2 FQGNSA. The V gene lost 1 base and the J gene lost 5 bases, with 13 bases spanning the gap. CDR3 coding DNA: TGTGCCAGCAGCTTAGGGATCGCGGAAGGAGATACGCAGTATTTT. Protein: CASSLGIAEGDTQYF.

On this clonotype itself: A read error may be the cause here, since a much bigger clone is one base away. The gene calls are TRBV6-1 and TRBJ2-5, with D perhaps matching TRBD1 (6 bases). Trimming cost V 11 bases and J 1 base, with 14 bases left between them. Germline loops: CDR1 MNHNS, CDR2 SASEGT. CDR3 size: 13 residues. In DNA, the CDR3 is TGTGCCCGCACCGAGACAGGCCAAGAGACCCAGTACTTC. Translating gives CARTETGQETQYF.

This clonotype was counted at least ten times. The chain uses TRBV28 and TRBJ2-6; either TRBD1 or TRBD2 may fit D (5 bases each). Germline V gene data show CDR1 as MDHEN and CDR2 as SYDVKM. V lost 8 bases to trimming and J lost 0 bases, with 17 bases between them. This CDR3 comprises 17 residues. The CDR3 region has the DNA TGTGCCAGCGGAAAGGGGACCGTGAGCTCTGGGGCCAACGTCCTGACTTTC. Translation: CASGKGTVSSGANVLTF.

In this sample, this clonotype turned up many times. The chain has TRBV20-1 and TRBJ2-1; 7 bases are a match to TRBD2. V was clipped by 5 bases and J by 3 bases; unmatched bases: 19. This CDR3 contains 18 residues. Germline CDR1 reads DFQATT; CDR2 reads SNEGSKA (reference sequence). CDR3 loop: CSAEQPIGGSTLYNEQFF. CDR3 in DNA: TGCAGTGCTGAGCAGCCCATCGGCGGGAGTACCCTCTACAATGAGCAGTTCTTC.

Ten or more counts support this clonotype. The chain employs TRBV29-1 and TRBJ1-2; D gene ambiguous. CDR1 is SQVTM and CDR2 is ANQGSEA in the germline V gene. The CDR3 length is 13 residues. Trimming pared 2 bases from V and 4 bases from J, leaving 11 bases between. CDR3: CSVETLLGYGYTF. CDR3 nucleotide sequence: TGCAGCGTTGAAACCCTACTGGGCTATGGCTACACCTTC.